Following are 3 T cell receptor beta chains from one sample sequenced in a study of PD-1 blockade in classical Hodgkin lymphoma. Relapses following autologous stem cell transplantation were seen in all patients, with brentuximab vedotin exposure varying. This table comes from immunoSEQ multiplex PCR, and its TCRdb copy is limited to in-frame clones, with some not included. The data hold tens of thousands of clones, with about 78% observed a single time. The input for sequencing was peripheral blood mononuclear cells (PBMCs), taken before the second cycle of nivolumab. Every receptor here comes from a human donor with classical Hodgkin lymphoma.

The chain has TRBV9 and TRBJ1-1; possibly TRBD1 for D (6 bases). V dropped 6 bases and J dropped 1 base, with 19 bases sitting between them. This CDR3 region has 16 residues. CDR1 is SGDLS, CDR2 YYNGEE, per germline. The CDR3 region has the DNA TGTGCCAGCACCCCGGGACACCTCCTGGGGAACACTGAAGCTTTCTTT. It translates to CASTPGHLLGNTEAFF.

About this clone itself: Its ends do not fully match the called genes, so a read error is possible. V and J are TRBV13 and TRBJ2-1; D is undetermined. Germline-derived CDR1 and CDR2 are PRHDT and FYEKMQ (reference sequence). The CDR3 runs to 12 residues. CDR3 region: CASTLRLNEQFF. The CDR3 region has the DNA TGTGCCAGCACCTTACGGCTCAATGAGCAGTTCTTC. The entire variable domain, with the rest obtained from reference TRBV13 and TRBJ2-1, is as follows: AAGVIQSPRHLIKEKRETATLKCYPIPRHDTVYWYQQGPGQDPQFLISFYEKMQSDKGSIPDRFSAQQFSDYHSELNMSSLELGDSALYFCASTLRLNEQFFGPGTRLTVL.

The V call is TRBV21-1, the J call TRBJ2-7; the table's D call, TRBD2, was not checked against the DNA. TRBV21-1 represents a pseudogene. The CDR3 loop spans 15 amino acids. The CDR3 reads CASSKFVFISYEQYF. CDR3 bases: TGTGCCAGCAGCAAATTCGTATTTATCTCCTACGAGCAGTACTTC.